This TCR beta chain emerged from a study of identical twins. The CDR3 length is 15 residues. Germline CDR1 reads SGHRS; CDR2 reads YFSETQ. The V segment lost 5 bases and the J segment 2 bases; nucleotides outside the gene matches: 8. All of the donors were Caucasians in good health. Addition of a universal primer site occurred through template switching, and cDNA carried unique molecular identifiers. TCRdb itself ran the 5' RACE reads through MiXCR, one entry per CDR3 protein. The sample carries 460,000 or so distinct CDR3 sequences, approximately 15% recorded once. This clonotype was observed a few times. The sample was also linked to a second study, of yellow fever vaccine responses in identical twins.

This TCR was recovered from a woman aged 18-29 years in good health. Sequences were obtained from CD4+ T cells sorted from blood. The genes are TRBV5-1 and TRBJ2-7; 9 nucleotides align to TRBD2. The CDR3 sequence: CASSSLAGLTYEQYF. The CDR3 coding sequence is TGCGCCAGCAGTTCCCTAGCGGGACTAACCTACGAGCAGTACTTC.